The 15 T cell receptor beta chains given below trace back to one sample, sequenced in a study of blood T cell repertoires in COVID-19. The repertoire was sequenced with immunoSEQ multiplex PCR; TCRdb's copy has only in-frame clones and lacks some. The profile covers about 200,000 clones, with 92% appearing a single time and approximately 1.2% taken by the ten largest. Sequencing used peripheral blood. These receptor sequences come from a man under 40 with acute or convalescent COVID-19.

This chain connects TRBV5-4 to TRBJ1-6, with TRBD1 matching 10 bases. Germline V gene data show CDR1 as SGHNT and CDR2 as YYREEE (reference sequence). This CDR3 has 15 amino acids. V lost 0 bases to trimming and J lost 8 bases; unmatched junction nucleotides: 2. CDR3 nucleotide sequence: TGTGCCAGCAGCTTGGAGGGACAGGGGTATTCACCCCTCCACTTT. It encodes CASSLEGQGYSPLHF.

This chain connects TRBV6-5 to TRBJ1-1; 8 positions match TRBD1. Germline V gene lookup returns CDR1 MNHEY and CDR2 SVGAGI. This CDR3 is 14 amino acids long. Trimming removed 7 bases from V and 5 bases from J; junction bases left unmatched: 9. CDR3 protein: CASTTDRANTEAFF. The CDR3 nucleotides read TGTGCCAGCACCACGGACAGGGCGAATACTGAAGCTTTCTTT.

This chain links TRBV2 with TRBJ1-5; D gene unclear. Deletions cut 6 bases from V and 3 bases from J, with 21 bases between. Germline-derived CDR1 and CDR2 are SNHLY and FYNNEI. The CDR3 is made up of 17 amino acids. The DNA of the CDR3 is TGTGCCAGCAGAAGGGAGGCCCAGGTAGGGCCCAATCAGCCCCAGCATTTT. Translating it yields CASRREAQVGPNQPQHF.

The rearrangement joins TRBV28 to TRBJ2-7, with D tentatively TRBD1 (5 bases). This CDR3 spans 15 amino acids. The V end lost 1 base, the J end lost 1 base, and 11 bases lay between the germline ends. Looked up from germline, CDR1 is MDHEN and CDR2 is SYDVKM. This CDR3 is CASSLLGQGSYEQYF. DNA for the CDR3: TGTGCCAGCAGTTTATTAGGGCAGGGATCCTACGAGCAGTACTTC.

The gene calls are TRBV18 and TRBJ1-5, with D hard to call. The germline V gene encodes CDR1 KGHSH and CDR2 LQKENI. The CDR3 loop spans 15 amino acids. The V and J ends lost 7 bases and 4 bases respectively, with 17 bases between them. CDR3 coding DNA: TGTGCCAGCTTTTCGTCGCTCGGGGAAAATCAGCCCCAGCATTTT. Its protein is CASFSSLGENQPQHF. Complete variable domain (other parts from reference TRBV18 and TRBJ1-5): NAGVMQNPRHLVRRRGQEARLRCSPMKGHSHVYWYRQLPEEGLKFMVYLQKENIIDESGMPKERFSAEFPKEGPSILRIQQVVRGDSAAYFCASFSSLGENQPQHFGDGTRLSIL.

The rearrangement links TRBV3-1 (or the pseudogene TRBV3-2) to TRBJ1-5; D is perhaps TRBD1 (6 bases). Germline V gene data show CDR1 as LGHDT and CDR2 as YNNKEL (reference sequence). The CDR3 loop spans 15 amino acids. V was trimmed by 2 bases and J by 7 bases, leaving 15 bases between them. CDR3 in amino acids: CASSQRGYSWQPQHF. The CDR3 nucleotides are TGTGCCAGCAGCCAAAGGGGGTACTCATGGCAGCCCCAGCATTTT.

The V call is TRBV2, the J call TRBJ1-2, with TRBD1 matching 8 bases. The CDR3 extends over 14 amino acids. The germline gives CDR1 SNHLY, CDR2 FYNNEI. Losses at the gene ends were 7 bases for V and 1 base for J; bases not matched to a gene: 5. The CDR3 region is CASMEQGDNYGYTF. CDR3 nucleotide sequence: TGTGCCAGCATGGAACAGGGGGATAACTATGGCTACACCTTC. The entire variable domain, with the rest obtained from reference TRBV2 and TRBJ1-2, is as follows: EPEVTQTPSHQVTQMGQEVILRCVPISNHLYFYWYRQILGQKVEFLVSFYNNEISEKSEIFDDQFSVERPDGSNFTLKIRSTKLEDSAMYFCASMEQGDNYGYTFGSGTRLTVV.

The CDR3 loop is CASKAGEYNEQFF. The CDR3 coding sequence is TGCGCCAGCAAAGCGGGGGAGTACAATGAGCAGTTCTTC. The chain uses TRBV4-1 and TRBJ2-1; TRBD2 matches at 8 bases. Germline CDR1 MGHRA, CDR2 YSYEKL. With V trimmed by 7 bases and J by 4 bases, 3 bases remained unmatched. The CDR3 is 13 residues long.

V gene TRBV28 combines with J gene TRBJ2-1, with 9 bases identical to TRBD1. V was clipped by 0 bases and J by 0 bases; unmatched bases: 0. CDR3 size: 16 residues. The V gene's germline CDR1 is MDHEN and CDR2 SYDVKM. This CDR3 is CASSLWGQGSYNEQFF. CDR3 nucleotide sequence: TGTGCCAGCAGTTTATGGGGACAGGGCTCCTACAATGAGCAGTTCTTC.

This CDR3 is CASTKSEGGNHEQYF. DNA of the CDR3: TGTGCCAGTACCAAATCTGAGGGAGGAAACCACGAGCAGTACTTC. This chain links TRBV7-8 with TRBJ2-7, with D possibly TRBD2 on 6 matching bases. The V end was cut by 9 bases, the J end by 5 bases, with 23 bases between. Germline V gene lookup returns CDR1 SGHVS and CDR2 FQNEAQ. The CDR3 length is 15 residues.

This clone was seen only a few times. The chain is built from TRBV29-1 and TRBJ1-6; D remains ambiguous. Trimming pared 4 bases from V and 0 bases from J, leaving 10 bases between. There are 15 residues in the CDR3. The V gene's germline CDR1 is SQVTM and CDR2 ANQGSEA. CDR3 loop: CSVVWRSSYNSPLHF. DNA of the CDR3: TGCAGCGTTGTGTGGCGGAGCTCCTATAATTCACCCCTCCACTTT.

This clone has only one observation. This sequence joins TRBV19 and TRBJ1-5; 7 positions agree with TRBD1. Trimming took 7 bases from V and 0 from J; bases not matched to a gene: 6. Germline CDR1 reads LNHDA; CDR2 reads SQIVND (reference sequence). This CDR3 is 15 amino acids long. As DNA, the CDR3 is TGTGCCAGTATCCGGGACAGCGATAGCAATCAGCCCCAGCATTTT. Translation: CASIRDSDSNQPQHF. Combining the CDR3 with reference TRBV19 and TRBJ1-5 gives the whole variable domain DGGITQSPKYLFRKEGQNVTLSCEQNLNHDAMYWYRQDPGQGLRLIYYSQIVNDFQKGDIAEGYSVSREKKESFPLTVTSAQKNPTAFYLCASIRDSDSNQPQHFGDGTRLSIL.

This clone was detected once. The rearrangement joins TRBV28 to TRBJ1-1; maybe TRBD1 (5 bases). V was trimmed by 4 bases and J by 11 bases, leaving 14 bases between them. This CDR3 is built from 12 residues. The germline V gene has CDR1 MDHEN and CDR2 SYDVKM. CDR3 in DNA: TGTGCCAGCAGTTCACCAGGGCGGGAGGCTTTCTTT. Translating it yields CASSSPGREAFF.

CDR3 coding DNA: TGCGCCAGCAGCTTCCGACAGGGAGGACAAGAGACCCAGTACTTC. Its translation is CASSFRQGGQETQYF. The chain couples TRBV5-1 to TRBJ2-5, with TRBD1 as a possible D gene (7 bases). The CDR3 is 15 residues long. The V gene lost 2 bases and the J gene lost 2 bases, with 13 bases spanning the gap. Germline CDR1 SGHRS, CDR2 YFSETQ.

The rearrangement uses TRBV6-6 and TRBJ1-1; 10 bases are shared with TRBD1. The germline V gene encodes CDR1 MNHNY and CDR2 SVGAGI (reference sequence). The trim removed 7 bases at V and 0 bases at J, leaving 5 bases unmatched. The CDR3 totals 15 residues. CDR3 sequence (DNA): TGTGCCAGCACCTGGACAGGGGGAATGAACACTGAAGCTTTCTTT. Amino acids: CASTWTGGMNTEAFF.